Listed below are T cell receptor beta chains from one sample, sequenced in a study of blood T cell repertoires in COVID-19. Generated by immunoSEQ multiplex PCR, the TCRdb table keeps only in-frame clones and is missing some. This sample has some 250,000 clones; around nine tenths occur once, and the top ten carry about 2.1%. Sequencing used peripheral blood. These receptors all come from a man aged 25 to 40 with active or convalescent COVID-19. The CDR3 runs from the conserved cysteine through the conserved F or W. A D gene is named only where the DNA matches it firmly. Expanded clones are given a class, and other clones once, few, many or no size at all.

abundance: NA; v_gene: TRBV19; d_gene: TRBD1; j_gene: TRBJ1-2; CDR3aa: CASCLGTGGLYGYTF; CDR3nt: TGTGCCAGTTGTCTCGGGACAGGGGGCCTCTATGGCTACACCTTC
abundance: few; v_gene: TRBV11-2; d_gene: TRBD1; j_gene: TRBJ2-7; CDR3aa: CASSPGTAGPYEQYF; CDR3nt: TGTGCCAGCAGCCCAGGGACAGCAGGACCCTACGAGCAGTACTTC
abundance: NA; v_gene: TRBV18; d_gene: TRBD1; j_gene: TRBJ2-1; CDR3aa: CASHPDRGTYNEQFF; CDR3nt: TGTGCCAGCCACCCCGACAGGGGCACCTACAATGAGCAGTTCTTC
abundance: NA; v_gene: TRBV6-5; d_gene: TRBD2; j_gene: TRBJ2-3; CDR3aa: CATGFGRLAGDTQYF; CDR3nt: TGTGCCACCGGGTTTGGGAGACTAGCTGGAGATACGCAGTATTTT
abundance: NA; v_gene: TRBV6-5; d_gene: TRBD1; j_gene: TRBJ2-1; CDR3aa: CASSYRDRVYNEQFF; CDR3nt: TGTGCCAGCAGTTACCGGGACAGGGTTTACAATGAGCAGTTCTTC
abundance: NA; v_gene: TRBV29-1; d_gene: NA; j_gene: TRBJ2-5; CDR3aa: CSVTGEQGALETQYF; CDR3nt: TGCAGCGTTACAGGAGAACAGGGCGCCTTAGAGACCCAGTACTTC
abundance: once; v_gene: TRBV10-3; d_gene: NA; j_gene: TRBJ1-2; CDR3aa: CAISDNTGHGYTF; CDR3nt: TGTGCCATCAGTGATAATACAGGCCATGGCTACACCTTC
abundance: NA; v_gene: TRBV19; d_gene: TRBD2; j_gene: TRBJ2-1; CDR3aa: CASRDGGVTVNEQFF; CDR3nt: TGTGCCAGTAGGGATGGGGGGGTCACTGTCAATGAGCAGTTCTTC
abundance: NA; v_gene: TRBV4-1; d_gene: NA; j_gene: TRBJ2-7; CDR3aa: CASSQLSDEQYF; CDR3nt: TGCGCCAGCAGCCAACTAAGCGACGAGCAGTACTTC
abundance: once; v_gene: TRBV12-5; d_gene: TRBD1; j_gene: TRBJ1-2; CDR3aa: CASGLEDRGSRTF; CDR3nt: TGTGCTAGTGGTTTGGAAGACAGGGGATCTAGGACCTTC
abundance: NA; v_gene: TRBV11-2; d_gene: NA; j_gene: TRBJ1-5; CDR3aa: CASSFGGDQPQHF; CDR3nt: TGTGCCAGCAGTTTTGGGGGGGATCAGCCCCAGCATTTT
abundance: NA; v_gene: TRBV2; d_gene: NA; j_gene: TRBJ1-1; CDR3aa: CASRRVEDTEAFF; CDR3nt: TGTGCCAGCCGGAGGGTCGAGGACACTGAAGCTTTCTTT
abundance: NA; v_gene: TRBV7-2; d_gene: NA; j_gene: TRBJ1-5; CDR3aa: CASSLGRNSNQPQHF; CDR3nt: TGTGCCAGCAGCTTAGGGCGGAATAGCAATCAGCCCCAGCATTTT
abundance: NA; v_gene: TRBV12-3/TRBV12-4; d_gene: NA; j_gene: TRBJ1-2; CDR3aa: CASSFGQDRGYTF; CDR3nt: TGTGCCAGCAGTTTTGGGCAGGATCGTGGCTACACCTTC
abundance: few; v_gene: TRBV6-1; d_gene: NA; j_gene: TRBJ1-2; CDR3aa: CASSEAGGLYGYTF; CDR3nt: TGTGCCAGCAGTGAAGCGGGAGGGCTCTATGGCTACACCTTC
abundance: NA; v_gene: TRBV5-1; d_gene: NA; j_gene: TRBJ2-5; CDR3aa: CASSPLPQETQYF; CDR3nt: TGCGCCAGCAGTCCCCTCCCCCAAGAGACCCAGTACTTC
abundance: NA; v_gene: TRBV5-1; d_gene: TRBD2; j_gene: TRBJ2-1; CDR3aa: CASSLGAGGGNEQFF; CDR3nt: TGCGCCAGCAGCTTGGGAGCGGGGGGTGGCAATGAGCAGTTCTTC
abundance: NA; v_gene: TRBV5-1; d_gene: NA; j_gene: TRBJ1-4; CDR3aa: CASSLVLGGSNEKLFF; CDR3nt: TGCGCCAGCAGCTTGGTACTAGGGGGATCTAATGAAAAACTGTTTTTT
abundance: once; v_gene: TRBV13; d_gene: NA; j_gene: TRBJ2-1; CDR3aa: CASSLGPSEQFF; CDR3nt: TGTGCCAGCAGCTTAGGCCCCTCTGAGCAGTTCTTC
abundance: NA; v_gene: TRBV29-1; d_gene: NA; j_gene: TRBJ1-2; CDR3aa: CSAGERQDNYGYTF; CDR3nt: TGCAGCGCCGGGGAAAGGCAGGACAACTATGGCTACACCTTC
abundance: NA; v_gene: TRBV30; d_gene: NA; j_gene: TRBJ2-7; CDR3aa: CAWIAGIPHEQYF; CDR3nt: TGTGCCTGGATCGCAGGGATCCCCCACGAGCAGTACTTC
abundance: NA; v_gene: TRBV6-6; d_gene: NA; j_gene: TRBJ1-4; CDR3aa: CASSYLRNGGEEKLFF; CDR3nt: TGTGCCAGCAGTTACTTGCGTAATGGGGGGGAGGAAAAACTGTTTTTT
abundance: NA; v_gene: TRBV18; d_gene: TRBD1; j_gene: TRBJ1-2; CDR3aa: CASSPTMGQGINYGYTF; CDR3nt: TGTGCCAGCTCACCTACAATGGGACAGGGAATAAACTATGGCTACACCTTC
abundance: NA; v_gene: TRBV2; d_gene: NA; j_gene: TRBJ1-4; CDR3aa: CASMGPLEKLFF; CDR3nt: TGTGCCAGCATGGGGCCTCTTGAAAAACTGTTTTTT
abundance: NA; v_gene: TRBV7-9; d_gene: TRBD2; j_gene: TRBJ2-1; CDR3aa: CASSYPGGHNEQFF; CDR3nt: TGTGCCAGCAGCTACCCGGGAGGCCACAATGAGCAGTTCTTC
abundance: few; v_gene: TRBV30; d_gene: NA; j_gene: TRBJ1-5; CDR3aa: CAWSGTVSNQPQHF; CDR3nt: TGTGCCTGGAGTGGGACAGTTAGCAATCAGCCCCAGCATTTT
abundance: NA; v_gene: TRBV14; d_gene: TRBD1; j_gene: TRBJ2-7; CDR3aa: CASSRQGEIASEQYF; CDR3nt: TGTGCCAGCAGCCGGCAGGGGGAGATCGCCTCCGAGCAGTACTTC